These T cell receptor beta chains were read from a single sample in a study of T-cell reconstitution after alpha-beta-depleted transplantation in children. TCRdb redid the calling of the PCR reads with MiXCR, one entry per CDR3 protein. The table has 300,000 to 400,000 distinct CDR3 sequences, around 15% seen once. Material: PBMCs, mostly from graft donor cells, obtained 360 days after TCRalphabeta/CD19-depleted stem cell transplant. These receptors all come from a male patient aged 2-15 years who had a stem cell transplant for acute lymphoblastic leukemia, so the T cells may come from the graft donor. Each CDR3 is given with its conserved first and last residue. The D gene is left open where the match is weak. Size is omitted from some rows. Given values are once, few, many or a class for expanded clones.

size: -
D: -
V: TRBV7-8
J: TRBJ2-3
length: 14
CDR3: CASSPTWGTDTQYF
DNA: TGTGCCAGCAGTCCAACTTGGGGCACAGATACGCAGTATTTT

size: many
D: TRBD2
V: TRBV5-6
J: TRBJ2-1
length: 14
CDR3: CASSRLAGFNEQFF
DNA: TGTGCCAGCAGCAGACTAGCGGGATTCAATGAGCAGTTCTTC

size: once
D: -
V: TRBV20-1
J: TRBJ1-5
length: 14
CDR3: CSARSGNTNQPQHF
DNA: TGCAGTGCTAGATCAGGGAATACCAATCAGCCCCAGCATTTT

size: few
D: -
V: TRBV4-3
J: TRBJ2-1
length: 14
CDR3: CASSRGPQSDEQFF
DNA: TGCGCCAGCAGCCGGGGACCCCAGTCGGATGAGCAGTTCTTC

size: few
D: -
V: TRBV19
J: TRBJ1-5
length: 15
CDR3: CASSPSGRGRQPQHF
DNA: TGTGCCAGTAGTCCCTCAGGGAGGGGACGCCAGCCCCAGCATTTT

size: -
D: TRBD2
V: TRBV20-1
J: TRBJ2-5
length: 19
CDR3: CSASLPGLAGEPVQETQYF
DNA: TGCAGTGCTAGTCTTCCGGGACTAGCGGGAGAACCCGTCCAAGAGACCCAGTACTTC

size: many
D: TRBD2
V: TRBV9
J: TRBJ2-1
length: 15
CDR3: CASSVLAGGANEQFF
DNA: TGTGCCAGCAGCGTGTTAGCGGGAGGGGCCAATGAGCAGTTCTTC

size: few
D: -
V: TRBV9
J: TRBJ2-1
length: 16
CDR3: CASSQAGYPSYNEQFF
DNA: TGTGCCAGCAGCCAAGCGGGCTACCCCTCCTACAATGAGCAGTTCTTC

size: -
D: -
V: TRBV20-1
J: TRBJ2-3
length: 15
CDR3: CSASAPNRATDTQYF
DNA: TGCAGTGCTAGTGCCCCGAACAGGGCGACAGATACGCAGTATTTT

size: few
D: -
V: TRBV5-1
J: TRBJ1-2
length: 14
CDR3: CASSLGQTTYGYTF
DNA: TGCGCCAGCAGCTTGGGGCAGACTACTTATGGCTACACCTTC

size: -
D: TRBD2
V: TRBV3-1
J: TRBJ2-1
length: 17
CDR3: CASSRLTGTSGRNEQFF
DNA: TGTGCCAGCAGCCGCCTAACCGGGACTAGCGGGAGGAATGAGCAGTTCTTC

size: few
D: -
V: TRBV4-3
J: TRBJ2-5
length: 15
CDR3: CASSQVLGGGETQYF
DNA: TGCGCCAGCAGCCAAGTGCTTGGGGGCGGGGAGACCCAGTACTTC

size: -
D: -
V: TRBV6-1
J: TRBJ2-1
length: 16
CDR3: CASMAAGLSSYNEQFF
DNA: TGTGCCAGCATGGCGGCAGGCCTGAGCTCCTACAATGAGCAGTTCTTC

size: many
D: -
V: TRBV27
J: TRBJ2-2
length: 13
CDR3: CASSFANTGELFF
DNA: TGTGCCAGCAGTTTTGCGAACACCGGGGAGCTGTTTTTT

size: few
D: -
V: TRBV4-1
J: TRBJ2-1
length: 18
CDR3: CASSPQPPPVSSYNEQFF
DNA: TGCGCCAGCAGCCCCCAGCCCCCTCCGGTGAGCTCCTACAATGAGCAGTTCTTC

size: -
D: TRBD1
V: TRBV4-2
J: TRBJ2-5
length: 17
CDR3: CASSQVIGDRLQETQYF
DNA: TGTGCCAGCAGCCAAGTCATCGGGGACAGGCTCCAAGAGACCCAGTACTTC

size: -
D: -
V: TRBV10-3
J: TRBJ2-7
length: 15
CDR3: CAISEPSESSYEQYF
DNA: TGTGCCATCAGTGAACCTTCGGAGAGCTCCTACGAGCAGTACTTC

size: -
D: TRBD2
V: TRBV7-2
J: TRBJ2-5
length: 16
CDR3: CASSLEGLAWQETQYF
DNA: TGTGCCAGCAGCTTAGAGGGACTAGCGTGGCAAGAGACCCAGTACTTC

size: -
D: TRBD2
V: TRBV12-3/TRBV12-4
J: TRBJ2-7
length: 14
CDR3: CASASAREVLEQYF
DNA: TGTGCCAGCGCGTCAGCGCGGGAGGTGCTCGAGCAGTACTTC

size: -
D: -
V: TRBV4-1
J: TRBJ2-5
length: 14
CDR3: CASSQVIEQETQYF
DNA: TGCGCCAGCAGCCAAGTAATAGAACAAGAGACCCAGTACTTC

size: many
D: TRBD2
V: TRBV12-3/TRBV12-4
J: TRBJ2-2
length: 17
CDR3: CASSLWLAGGDLGELFF
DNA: TGTGCCAGCAGTTTGTGGCTAGCGGGAGGAGACCTCGGGGAGCTGTTTTTT

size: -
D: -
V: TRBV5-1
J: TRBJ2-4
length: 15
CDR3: CASSLAVGAKNIQYF
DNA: TGCGCCAGCAGCTTGGCGGTCGGCGCCAAAAACATTCAGTACTTC

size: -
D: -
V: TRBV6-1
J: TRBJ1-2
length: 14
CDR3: CASSRTRSIYGYTF
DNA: TGTGCCAGCAGTCGAACGCGGTCCATCTATGGCTACACCTTC

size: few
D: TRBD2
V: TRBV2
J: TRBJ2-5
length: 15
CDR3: CASSDGLAGPGTQYF
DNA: TGTGCCAGCAGTGATGGGCTAGCGGGACCTGGGACCCAGTACTTC

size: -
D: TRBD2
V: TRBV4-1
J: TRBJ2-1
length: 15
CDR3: CASSQVSGGHNEQFF
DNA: TGCGCCAGCAGCCAAGTTTCGGGAGGGCACAATGAGCAGTTCTTC

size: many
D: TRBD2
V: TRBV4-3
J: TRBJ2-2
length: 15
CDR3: CASGTSGRGTGELFF
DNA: TGCGCCAGCGGTACTAGCGGGAGAGGTACCGGGGAGCTGTTTTTT

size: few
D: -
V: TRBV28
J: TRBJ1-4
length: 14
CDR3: CASNPGQLYEKLFF
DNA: TGTGCCAGCAATCCGGGACAACTATATGAAAAACTGTTTTTT

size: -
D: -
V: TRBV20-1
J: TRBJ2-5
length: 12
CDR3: CSARDLGQTQYF
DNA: TGCAGTGCTAGAGATCTCGGGCAGACCCAGTACTTC

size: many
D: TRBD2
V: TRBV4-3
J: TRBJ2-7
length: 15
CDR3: CASVSGGTMDYEQYF
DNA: TGCGCCAGCGTTAGCGGGGGGACGATGGACTACGAGCAGTACTTC

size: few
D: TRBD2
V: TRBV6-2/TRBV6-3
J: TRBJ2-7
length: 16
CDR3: CASSYSTREGGYEQYF
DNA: TGTGCCAGCAGTTACTCGACCAGGGAGGGAGGCTACGAGCAGTACTTC

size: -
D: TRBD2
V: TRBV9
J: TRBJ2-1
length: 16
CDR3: CASSAQGVAGVREQFF
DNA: TGTGCCAGCAGCGCCCAAGGTGTAGCGGGAGTTCGTGAGCAGTTCTTC

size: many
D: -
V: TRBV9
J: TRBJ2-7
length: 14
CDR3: CASSVDGHNYEQYF
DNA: TGTGCCAGCAGCGTAGACGGACACAACTACGAGCAGTACTTC

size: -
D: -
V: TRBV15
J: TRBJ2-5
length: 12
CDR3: CATSRTQETQYF
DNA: TGTGCCACCAGCAGAACCCAAGAGACCCAGTACTTC

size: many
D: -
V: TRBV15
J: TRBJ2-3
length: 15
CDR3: CATIRGSGRTDTQYF
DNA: TGTGCCACCATTCGGGGTTCGGGCAGAACAGATACGCAGTATTTT

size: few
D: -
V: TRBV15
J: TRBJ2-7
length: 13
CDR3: CATSRDSTYEQYF
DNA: TGTGCCACCAGCAGAGATAGCACCTACGAGCAGTACTTC

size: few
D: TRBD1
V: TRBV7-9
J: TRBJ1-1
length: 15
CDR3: CASSSGQGMRTEAFF
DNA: TGTGCCAGCAGCTCCGGACAGGGGATGCGGACTGAAGCTTTCTTT

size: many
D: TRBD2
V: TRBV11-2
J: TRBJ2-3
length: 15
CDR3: CASSPMTSGTDTQYF
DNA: TGTGCCAGCAGCCCCATGACTAGCGGCACAGATACGCAGTATTTT

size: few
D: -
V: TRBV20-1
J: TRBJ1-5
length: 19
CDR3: CSARCPRALPYISNQPQHF
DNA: TGCAGTGCTAGATGCCCCCGGGCCCTACCATACATAAGCAATCAGCCCCAGCATTTT

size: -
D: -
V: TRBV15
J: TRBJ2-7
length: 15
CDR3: CATSPQSSETYEQYF
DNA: TGTGCCACCAGCCCTCAGAGTAGCGAGACCTACGAGCAGTACTTC

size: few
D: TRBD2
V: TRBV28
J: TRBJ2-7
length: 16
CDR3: CASSLSGGTSRDEQYF
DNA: TGTGCCAGCAGTTTGTCCGGCGGGACTAGTCGCGACGAGCAGTACTTC

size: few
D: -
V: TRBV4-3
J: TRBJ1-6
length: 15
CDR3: CASSQEKGEGSPLHF
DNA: TGCGCCAGCAGCCAAGAGAAGGGAGAGGGTTCACCCCTCCACTTT

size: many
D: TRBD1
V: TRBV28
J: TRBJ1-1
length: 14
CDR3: CASGLGQARIEAFF
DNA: TGTGCCAGCGGCCTGGGACAGGCCCGTATTGAAGCTTTCTTT

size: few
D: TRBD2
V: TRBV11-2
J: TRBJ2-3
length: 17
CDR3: CASSLDASGRGADTQYF
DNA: TGTGCCAGCAGCTTAGATGCAAGCGGGAGAGGCGCAGATACGCAGTATTTT

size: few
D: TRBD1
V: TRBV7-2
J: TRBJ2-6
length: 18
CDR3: CASSFRTGVNSGANVLTF
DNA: TGTGCCAGCAGCTTTCGGACAGGGGTTAACTCTGGGGCCAACGTCCTGACTTTC

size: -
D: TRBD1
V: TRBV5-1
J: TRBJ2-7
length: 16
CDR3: CASSSGSGQGAYEQYF
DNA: TGCGCCAGCAGCTCCGGAAGCGGACAGGGGGCCTACGAGCAGTACTTC

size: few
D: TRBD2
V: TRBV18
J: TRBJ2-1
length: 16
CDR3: CASSPPNGRTYNEQFF
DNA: TGTGCCAGCTCACCACCGAACGGGAGGACCTACAATGAGCAGTTCTTC

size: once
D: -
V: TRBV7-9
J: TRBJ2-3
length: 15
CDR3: CASSSEMSPTDTQYF
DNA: TGTGCCAGCAGCTCCGAAATGTCCCCTACAGATACGCAGTATTTT

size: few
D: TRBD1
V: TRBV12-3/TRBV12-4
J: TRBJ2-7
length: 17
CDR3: CASSALDRTLTPYEQYF
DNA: TGTGCCAGCAGTGCCCTGGACAGGACCCTGACGCCCTACGAGCAGTACTTC

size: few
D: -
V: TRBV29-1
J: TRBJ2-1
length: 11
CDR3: CSVIRRDEQFF
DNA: TGCAGCGTAATACGTAGGGATGAGCAGTTCTTC

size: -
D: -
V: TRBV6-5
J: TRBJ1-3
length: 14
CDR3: CASSYSEVGNTIYF
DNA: TGTGCCAGCAGTTACTCGGAAGTTGGAAACACCATATATTTT

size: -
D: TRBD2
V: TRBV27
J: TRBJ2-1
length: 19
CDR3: CASSSLKALAGDSYNEQFF
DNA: TGTGCCAGCAGCTCGCTTAAGGCACTAGCGGGAGATTCCTACAATGAGCAGTTCTTC

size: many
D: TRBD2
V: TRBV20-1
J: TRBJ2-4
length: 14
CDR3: CSTPGLADKNIQYF
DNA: TGCAGTACCCCGGGACTAGCGGACAAAAACATTCAGTACTTC

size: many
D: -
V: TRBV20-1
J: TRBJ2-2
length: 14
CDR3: CSARDRGHPGELFF
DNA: TGCAGTGCTAGAGATCGGGGACACCCCGGGGAGCTGTTTTTT

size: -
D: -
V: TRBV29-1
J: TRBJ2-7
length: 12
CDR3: CSVWTVTYEQYF
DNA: TGCAGCGTCTGGACAGTCACCTACGAGCAGTACTTC

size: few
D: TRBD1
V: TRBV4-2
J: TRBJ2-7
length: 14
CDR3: CASSQEAGGYEQYF
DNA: TGTGCCAGCAGCCAAGAAGCAGGGGGATACGAGCAGTACTTC

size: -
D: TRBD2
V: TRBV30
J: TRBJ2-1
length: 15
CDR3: CAWSVPSGGYNEQFF
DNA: TGTGCCTGGAGTGTACCTAGCGGGGGGTACAATGAGCAGTTCTTC

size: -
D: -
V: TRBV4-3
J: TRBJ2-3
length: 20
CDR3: CASSQDRRTRLILPTDTQYF
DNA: TGCGCCAGCAGCCAAGATAGAAGGACACGTCTTATCTTGCCCACAGATACGCAGTATTTT